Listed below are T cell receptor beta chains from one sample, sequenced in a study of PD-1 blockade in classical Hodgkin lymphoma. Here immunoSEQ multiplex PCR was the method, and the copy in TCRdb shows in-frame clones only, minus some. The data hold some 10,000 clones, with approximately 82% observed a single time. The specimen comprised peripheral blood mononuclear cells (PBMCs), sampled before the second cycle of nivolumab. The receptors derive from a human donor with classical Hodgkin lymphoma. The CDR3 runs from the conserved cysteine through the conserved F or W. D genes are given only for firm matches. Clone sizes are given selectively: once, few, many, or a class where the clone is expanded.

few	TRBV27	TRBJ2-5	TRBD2	TGTGCCAGCAGTATGATGACTAGGGCGGGAGAAGAGACCCAGTACTTC	CASSMMTRAGEETQYF
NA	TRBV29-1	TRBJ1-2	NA	TGCAGCGACAAACAGGGACGATCTGGCTACACCTTC	CSDKQGRSGYTF
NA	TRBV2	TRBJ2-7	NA	TGTGCCAGCAGTGAAATAGGGGTGGGCGAGCAGTACTTC	CASSEIGVGEQYF
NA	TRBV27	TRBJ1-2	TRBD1	TGTGCCAGCAGTTTATCGACAGGGATGAATGGCTACACCTTC	CASSLSTGMNGYTF
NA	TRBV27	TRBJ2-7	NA	TGTGCCAGCAGTTTCGACCCGACCGGCTCCTACGAGCAGTACTTC	CASSFDPTGSYEQYF
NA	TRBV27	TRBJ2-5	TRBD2	TGTGCCAGCAATCGCGGGAGTCAGGGAGAGACCCAGTACTTC	CASNRGSQGETQYF
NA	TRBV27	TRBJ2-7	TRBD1	TGTGCCAGCAGTCTAGGGACAGGATCATCCCTAGTGGTGACCTACGAGCAGTACTTC	CASSLGTGSSLVVTYEQYF
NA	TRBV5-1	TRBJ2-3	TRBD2	TGCGCCAGCAGCTTGTTGGAGGGGACTAGCGTAGATACGCAGTATTTT	CASSLLEGTSVDTQYF
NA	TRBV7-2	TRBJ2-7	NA	TGTGCCAGCAGCTTCATACCCGGACAGTTCTCCTACGAGCAGTACTTC	CASSFIPGQFSYEQYF
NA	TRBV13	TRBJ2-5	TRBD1	TGTGCCAGCAGCTTGGACAGGAAAGAGACCCAGTACTTC	CASSLDRKETQYF
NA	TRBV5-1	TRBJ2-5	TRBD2	TGCGCCAGCAGCTTCGGGGTGGGAGGGAGCCAAGAGACCCAGTACTTC	CASSFGVGGSQETQYF
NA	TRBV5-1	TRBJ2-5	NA	TGCGCCAGCAGCATGGATCTGGGAGCGGAGACCCAGTACTTC	CASSMDLGAETQYF
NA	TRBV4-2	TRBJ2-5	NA	TGTGCCAGCAGCCAAGACCGGGGTAACTTCGAGACCCAGTACTTC	CASSQDRGNFETQYF
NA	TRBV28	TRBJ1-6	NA	TGTGCCAGCAGCAGACGGGACACCAATAATTCACCCCTCCACTTT	CASSRRDTNNSPLHF
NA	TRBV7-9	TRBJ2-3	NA	TGTGCCAGCAGTTTTAACGCGCAGGATACGCAGTATTTT	CASSFNAQDTQYF
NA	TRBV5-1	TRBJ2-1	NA	TGCGCCAGCAGCTTGGGGGCTGGACGGGAGCAGTTCTTC	CASSLGAGREQFF
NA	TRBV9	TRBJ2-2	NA	TGTGCCAGCAGCCTACCCAGGGGAACCACGAACACCGGGGAGCTGTTTTTT	CASSLPRGTTNTGELFF
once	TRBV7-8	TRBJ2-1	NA	TGTGCCAGCAGCTGGGGTGAGTGGGGGGAGCCGAATGAGCAGTTCTTC	CASSWGEWGEPNEQFF
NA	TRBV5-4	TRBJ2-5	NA	TGTGCCAGCAGCTTGGATCAGGGGAGGGGAGAGACCCAGTACTTC	CASSLDQGRGETQYF
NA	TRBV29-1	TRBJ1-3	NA	TGCAGCTTTGTTGACCGTCAGTACTCTGGAAACACCATATATTTT	CSFVDRQYSGNTIYF
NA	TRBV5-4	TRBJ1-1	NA	TGTGCCAGCAGCTCCGATGGGGAAGAGCCGAACACTGAAGCTTTCTTT	CASSSDGEEPNTEAFF
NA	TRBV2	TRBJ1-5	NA	TGTGCCAGCAGTGAACGGACAGAAAATCAGCCCCAGCATTTT	CASSERTENQPQHF
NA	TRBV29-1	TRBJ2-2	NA	TGCAGCGTTGGAGCCGGGGAGCTGTTTTTT	CSVGAGELFF
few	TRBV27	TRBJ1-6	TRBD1	TGTGCCAGCAGGCTCAGGGGGAGCTCCTATAATTCACCCCTCCACTTT	CASRLRGSSYNSPLHF
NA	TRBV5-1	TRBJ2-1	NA	TGCGCCAGCAGCCGAGGCGGGACGGTGGCGACCTACAATGAGCAGTTCTTC	CASSRGGTVATYNEQFF
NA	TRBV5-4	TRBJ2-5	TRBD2	TGTGCCAGCAGCAGCGGGGGGGCCCTGCGGGAGACCCAGTACTTC	CASSSGGALRETQYF
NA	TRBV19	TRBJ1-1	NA	TGTGCCAGTAGTATAAGGGGAGCTAGGACTGAAGCTTTCTTT	CASSIRGARTEAFF
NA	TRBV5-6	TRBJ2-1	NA	TGTGCCAGCAGCAAACAGGTTATCCAATTATACAATGAGCAGTTCTTC	CASSKQVIQLYNEQFF
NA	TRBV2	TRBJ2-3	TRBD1	TGTGCCAGCAGCGCGGACAGGGTAGGCACAGATACGCAGTATTTT	CASSADRVGTDTQYF
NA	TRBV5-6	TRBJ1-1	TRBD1	TGTGTCAGCAGCTGGGGACAGGTGAACACTGAAGCTTTCTTT	CVSSWGQVNTEAFF
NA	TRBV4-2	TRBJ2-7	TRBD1	TGTGCCAGCAGCCGGAAAGGACAGGGTTACTCCTACGAGCAGTACTTC	CASSRKGQGYSYEQYF
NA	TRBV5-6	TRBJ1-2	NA	TGTGCCAGCTCACCCTGGCCGGCCGACGATGGCTACACCTTC	CASSPWPADDGYTF
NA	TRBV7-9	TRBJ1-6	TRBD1	TGTGCCAGCAGCCCTCAGGGGGCCTTCTATAATTCACCCCTCCACTTT	CASSPQGAFYNSPLHF
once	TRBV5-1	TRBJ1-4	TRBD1	TGCGCCAGCAGCCTTACAGGGGGAGAAGAAAAACTGTTTTTT	CASSLTGGEEKLFF
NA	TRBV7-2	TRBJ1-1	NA	TGTGCCAGCAGCTTAGCTGGCACTGAAGCTTTCTTT	CASSLAGTEAFF
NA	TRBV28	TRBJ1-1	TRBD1	TGTGCCAGCGGGCAGGGGGTGGAAGCTGAAGCTTTCTTT	CASGQGVEAEAFF
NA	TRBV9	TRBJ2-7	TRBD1	TGTGCCAGCAGCCGGACAGGGCGAAAGCATCTTGATGGCGAGCAGTACTTC	CASSRTGRKHLDGEQYF
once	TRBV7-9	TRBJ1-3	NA	TGTGCCAGCAGCTTAGGGGTTGGCTCTGGAAACACCATATATTTT	CASSLGVGSGNTIYF
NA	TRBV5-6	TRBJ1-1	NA	TGTGCCAGCAGCTTCTATTGGGGAACTGAAGCTTTCTTT	CASSFYWGTEAFF
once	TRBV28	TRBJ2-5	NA	TGTGCCAGCAGTCTTCAGGGGTACGCTTCAGAGACCCAGTACTTC	CASSLQGYASETQYF
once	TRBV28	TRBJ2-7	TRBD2	TGTGCCAGCAGTTATAGCGGGAGAAGTAGCGAGCAGTACTTC	CASSYSGRSSEQYF
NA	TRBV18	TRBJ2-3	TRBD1	TGTGCCAGCTCACCAAAAGGCGGACAGGGTGTGAATACGCAGTATTTT	CASSPKGGQGVNTQYF